This T cell receptor (beta chain) is drawn from a study of blood T cell repertoires in COVID-19. Method: immunoSEQ multiplex PCR; TCRdb's copy keeps in-frame clones and lacks some. The data show 150,000 to 200,000 clones, roughly 91% seen once. The origin of this receptor is a man aged 18 to 35 with acute or convalescent COVID-19. The sequenced material came from peripheral blood.

CDR3 coding DNA: TGCAGCGTTGGACGGGGGGCAGATGAGCAGTTCTTC. It encodes CSVGRGADEQFF. J is TRBJ2-1 and V is TRBV29-1; tentative D call: TRBD2 (7 bases). V was cut by 4 bases and J by 8 bases, with 12 bases left in between. Germline V gene data show CDR1 as SQVTM and CDR2 as ANQGSEA. The CDR3 loop spans 12 amino acids.